This T cell receptor (beta chain) was sequenced during a study of blood T cells in healthy people across ages. Whole-study findings and limits: The authors considered diversity estimates from one million T cells to be underestimates. More naive CD4+ cells and higher diversity were found in long-lived than in aged donors.

As for this clonotype: Its antigen remains unidentified.

Isolation recovered at least 7 million PBMCs from every sample. Primed by a sample-barcoded 5' primer and a J-beta primer mix, a second PCR proceeded for 7 to 11 cycles. TCRdb re-called the 5' RACE reads through MiXCR, storing one row per CDR3 protein. The sample includes some 800,000 distinct CDR3 sequences, under 55% of them seen just once. The V end was cut by 4 bases, the J end by 7 bases, with 20 bases between. This CDR3 contains 15 residues. Germline CDR1 reads DFQATT; CDR2 reads SNEGSKA (reference sequence). This receptor was obtained from a man aged 60 to 69 in good health. Sequenced sample: blood. The chain uses TRBV20-1 and TRBJ2-1; D may match TRBD1 or TRBD2 (7 bases each). DNA of the CDR3: TGCAGTGCTAATAGCAGGGGGGGGAGGCTAAATGAGCAGTTCTTC. It yields the protein CSANSRGGRLNEQFF.